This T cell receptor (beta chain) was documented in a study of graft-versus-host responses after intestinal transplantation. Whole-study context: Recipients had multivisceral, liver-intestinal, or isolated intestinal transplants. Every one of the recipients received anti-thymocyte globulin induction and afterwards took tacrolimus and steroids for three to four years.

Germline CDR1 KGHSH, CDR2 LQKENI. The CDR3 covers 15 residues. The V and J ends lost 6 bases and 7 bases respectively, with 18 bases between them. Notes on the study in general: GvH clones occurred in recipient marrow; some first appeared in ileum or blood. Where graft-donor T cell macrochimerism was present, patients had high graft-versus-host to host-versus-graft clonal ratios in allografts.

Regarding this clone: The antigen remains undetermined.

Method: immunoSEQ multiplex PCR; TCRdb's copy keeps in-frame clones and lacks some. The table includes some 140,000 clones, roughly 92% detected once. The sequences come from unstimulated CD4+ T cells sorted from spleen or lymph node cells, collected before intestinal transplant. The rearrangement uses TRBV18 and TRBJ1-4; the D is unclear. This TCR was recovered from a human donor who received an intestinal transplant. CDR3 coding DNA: TGTGCCAGCTCCCCTGATGCTCACCGAGGTGAAAAACTGTTTTTT. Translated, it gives CASSPDAHRGEKLFF.